The 16 T cell receptor beta chains listed next were all sequenced from one sample in a study of T cells in Graves' hyperthyroidism and ophthalmopathy. Amplification of TCR beta CDR3 regions used RNA as the template. Carried out on the TCR CDR3, a first-round RT-PCR used the HTBI primer set. From the multiplex PCR reads, TCRdb called clonotypes with MiXCR, one entry per CDR3 protein. The table lists 500,000 to 600,000 distinct CDR3 sequences, 46% of them singletons, with about 45% in the top ten. Sequences were obtained from peripheral blood or thyroid tissue (not recorded which). These receptors came from an adult woman with Graves' disease, either hyperthyroidism or ophthalmopathy (not recorded which).

The table lists this clonotype with many counts. V usage is TRBV19 and J usage is TRBJ1-1; D call uncertain. The CDR3 contains 13 residues. CDR1 LNHDA and CDR2 SQIVND come from the germline V gene (reference sequence). V was clipped by 3 bases and J by 1 base, with 6 bases between them. The CDR3 loop reads CASSISANTEAFF. The CDR3 nucleotides are TGTGCCAGTAGTATCTCAGCGAACACTGAAGCTTTCTTT.

The V gene is TRBV2, the J gene TRBJ1-5; D gene uncertain. Trimming shortened V by 5 bases and J by 3 bases, and 11 bases separated the two germline ends. This CDR3 has 14 residues. Germline CDR1 and CDR2: SNHLY and FYNNEI. The CDR3: CASSKYGDNQPQHF. As DNA, the CDR3 is TGTGCCAGCAGTAAATACGGAGACAATCAGCCCCAGCATTTT.

This clonotype occurred a few times. The V call is TRBV2, the J call TRBJ1-1; maybe TRBD1 (6 bases). Trimming pared 6 bases from V and 0 bases from J, leaving 11 bases between. The CDR3 extends over 14 amino acids. CDR1 is SNHLY, CDR2 FYNNEI, per germline. The CDR3 loop reads CASRGRTVNTEAFF. CDR3 DNA: TGTGCCAGCAGGGGCAGGACAGTGAACACTGAAGCTTTCTTT.

This clonotype has a count of ten or more. This chain links TRBV7-8 with TRBJ1-5; tentatively, D is TRBD1 (5 bases). The CDR3 covers 17 residues. Germline V gene sequence: CDR1 SGHVS, CDR2 FQNEAQ. V lost 2 bases and J 2 bases, leaving 16 bases between the germline ends. The CDR3 protein is CASSLTVGVGGNQPQHF. Written as DNA, the CDR3 is TGTGCCAGCAGCTTAACGGTAGGGGTGGGGGGCAATCAGCCCCAGCATTTT.

J is TRBJ1-5 and V is TRBV29-1, with 7 bases lining up with TRBD1. This CDR3 is 13 amino acids long. Germline assignment: CDR1 SQVTM and CDR2 ANQGSEA. The junction had 0 bases not matched to a gene; V was cut back by 4 bases and J by 0 bases. CDR3 region: CSVGDSSNQPQHF. The CDR3 DNA sequence: TGCAGCGTTGGGGACAGTAGCAATCAGCCCCAGCATTTT. Supplemented by reference TRBV29-1 and TRBJ1-5, the full variable domain reads SAVISQKPSRDICQRGTSLTIQCQVDSQVTMMFWYRQQPGQSLTLIATANQGSEATYESGFVIDKFPISRPNLTFSTLTVSNMSPEDSSIYLCSVGDSSNQPQHFGDGTRLSIL.

The chain uses TRBV2 and TRBJ2-7; the D call may be TRBD1 or TRBD2 (5 bases each). Germline CDR1 and CDR2: SNHLY and FYNNEI. The V gene lost 3 bases and the J gene lost 1 base, with 13 bases spanning the gap. The CDR3 contains 15 residues. The CDR3 spells CASSDRDGPSYEQYF. In DNA, the CDR3 is TGTGCCAGCAGTGATCGGGACGGTCCATCCTACGAGCAGTACTTC.

CDR3 protein: CASSLSQISYEQYF. The CDR3 DNA sequence: TGTGCCAGCAGTTTATCACAGATTTCCTACGAGCAGTACTTC. The chain employs TRBV12-3 or TRBV12-4 and TRBJ2-7; the D is unclear. The CDR3 contains 14 residues. The germline V and J ends were trimmed by 2 bases and 1 base, with 9 bases remaining between them.

The chain carries TRBV25-1 and TRBJ1-1; no definite D call. The germline CDR1 and CDR2 sequences are MGHDK and SYGVNS. With 4 bases removed from V and 1 base from J, the gap between germline ends came to 16 bases. The CDR3 has 16 amino acids. The CDR3: CASSARRGAGNTEAFF. For the CDR3, the DNA is TGTGCCAGCAGTGCTAGGAGAGGTGCAGGGAACACTGAAGCTTTCTTT. Together with reference TRBV25-1 and TRBJ1-1, the CDR3 gives the full variable domain: EADIYQTPRYLVIGTGKKITLECSQTMGHDKMYWYQQDPGMELHLIHYSYGVNSTEKGDLSSESTVSRIRTEHFPLTLESARPSHTSQYLCASSARRGAGNTEAFFGQGTRLTVV.

V gene TRBV6-6 combines with J gene TRBJ2-7; 15 bases align to TRBD2. The CDR3 sequence is 17 residues long. J was trimmed by 2 bases and V by 5 bases; bases with no gene match: 7. CDR1 is MNHNY, CDR2 SVGAGI, per germline (reference sequence). The CDR3 DNA reads as TGTGCCAGCAGTGGTCGGACTAGCGGGAGGGATACCTACGAGCAGTACTTC. Translation gives CASSGRTSGRDTYEQYF.

The genes are TRBV7-3 and TRBJ2-7; 8 bases match TRBD2. The better agreement between TRBJ2-5 and the DNA end casts doubt on the J call. Germline V gene data show CDR1 as SGHTA and CDR2 as FQGTGA. The CDR3 is 16 amino acids. The CDR3 region is CASSPYSGTLAETQYF. DNA for the CDR3: TGTGCCAGCAGCCCCTATAGCGGGACCCTTGCGGAGACCCAGTACTTC.

V and J are TRBV7-9 and TRBJ1-2; D is unclear. The germline V gene has CDR1 SEHNR and CDR2 FQNEAQ (reference sequence). Trimming took off 4 bases at V and 4 bases at J, with 19 bases between the two ends. The CDR3 runs to 16 residues. This chain's CDR3 is CASSSGPPGEPYGYTF. In nucleotides, the CDR3 is TGTGCCAGCAGCTCCGGTCCTCCCGGGGAGCCCTATGGCTACACCTTC.

This clonotype was observed many times. The chain carries TRBV12-3 or TRBV12-4 and TRBJ2-7; a possible D gene is TRBD1 (6 bases). V lost 5 bases, J lost 2 bases, and 16 bases lay in between. The CDR3 length is 15 residues. CDR3 sequence reads: CASSRNRDVPYEQYF. The CDR3 DNA sequence: TGTGCCAGCAGTCGTAACAGGGACGTCCCCTACGAGCAGTACTTC.

This clonotype was recorded a few times. Possible read error: a much larger clone is one base away. J is TRBJ2-2 and V is TRBV5-1, with 9 nucleotides matching TRBD1. The CDR3 is 14 residues long. CDR1 and CDR2 from the germline V gene are SGHRS and YFSETQ. The chain's CDR3 is CASSSLQGAGELLF. CDR3 sequence (DNA): TGCGCCAGCAGCTCACTACAGGGGGCCGGGGAGCTGCTTTTT. Together with reference TRBV5-1 and TRBJ2-2, the CDR3 gives the full variable domain: KAGVTQTPRYLIKTRGQQVTLSCSPISGHRSVSWYQQTPGQGLQFLFEYFSETQRNKGNFPGRFSGRQFSNSRSEMNVSTLELGDSALYLCASSSLQGAGELLFGEGSRLTVL.

This clonotype was counted only a few times. V usage is TRBV10-3 and J usage is TRBJ2-5; TRBD2 matches 9 bases. The germline V gene has CDR1 ENHRY and CDR2 SYGVKD. The CDR3 covers 16 residues. The ends lost 4 bases at V and 4 bases at J; junction bases unmatched: 10. The CDR3 region has the DNA TGTGCCATCAGTGTCGAGCGGGAGGATCGGGGAGAGACCCAGTACTTC. This encodes CAISVEREDRGETQYF.

This clonotype was recorded many times. V usage is TRBV4-2 and J usage is TRBJ1-4; D gene ambiguous. The CDR3 sequence is 14 residues long. V dropped 4 bases and J dropped 7 bases, with 13 bases sitting between them. Germline CDR1 and CDR2: LGHNA and YNFKEQ. CDR3 loop: CASSRTLSGEKLFF. CDR3 DNA: TGTGCCAGCAGCCGGACCCTTAGTGGTGAAAAACTGTTTTTT.

This clonotype was recorded at least ten times. The chain links TRBV5-1 to TRBJ2-6, with 7 bases lining up with TRBD1. The CDR3 runs 14 residues. V gave up 6 bases and J gave up 0 bases; unmatched junction bases: 0. CDR1 and CDR2 from the germline V gene are SGHRS and YFSETQ. CDR3 region: CASKGASGANVLTF. CDR3 bases: TGCGCCAGCAAGGGGGCCTCTGGGGCCAACGTCCTGACTTTC. Variable domain in full (rest from reference TRBV5-1 and TRBJ2-6): KAGVTQTPRYLIKTRGQQVTLSCSPISGHRSVSWYQQTPGQGLQFLFEYFSETQRNKGNFPGRFSGRQFSNSRSEMNVSTLELGDSALYLCASKGASGANVLTFGAGSRLTVL.